These T cell receptor beta chains were read from a single sample in a study of shared clonotypes between healthy human individuals. Clones were sequenced by immunoSEQ multiplex PCR, and TCRdb holds only the in-frame ones, with some missing. The table records over a million clones, about 70% of them present only once. The specimen was memory CD4+ T cells sorted from blood. The origin of the receptors is a young man in good health. Both conserved end residues are part of each CDR3. Each record gives: clone size, J gene, D gene, V gene, CDR3 DNA, CDR3 protein. The D gene is left open where the match is weak. Size is stated for part of the rows, as once, few or many counts, or as a class when the clone is expanded.

>NA|TRBJ2-2|TRBD1|TRBV19
TGTGCCAGTAGCGACACAGGGGACACCGGGGAGCTGTTTTTT
CASSDTGDTGELFF
>NA|TRBJ1-4|NA|TRBV7-7
TGTGCTAGCAGCGAGCGGCGGAATGAAAAACTGTTTTTT
CASSERRNEKLFF
>NA|TRBJ1-1|NA|TRBV10-2
TGCGCCAGCAGTGAGTGGCAGGAGAACACTGAAGCTTTCTTT
CASSEWQENTEAFF
>NA|TRBJ2-4|NA|TRBV28
TGTGCCAGCAGTTTATCTGTTATCGGCAAAAACATTCAGTACTTC
CASSLSVIGKNIQYF
>few|TRBJ1-2|NA|TRBV18
TGTGCCAGCTCACCAGAGGGAACGGGTGGCTACACCTTC
CASSPEGTGGYTF
>NA|TRBJ2-7|NA|TRBV14
TGTGCCAGCAGCCAATTCGGGGTGGGGGAGCAGTACTTC
CASSQFGVGEQYF
>NA|TRBJ2-2|NA|TRBV5-4
TGTGCCAGCAGCTTTCCGTCCGGAGACACCGGGGAGCTGTTTTTT
CASSFPSGDTGELFF
>NA|TRBJ2-3|NA|TRBV10-3
TGTGCCATCAGTTCAGGGGGACTCACAGATACGCAGTATTTT
CAISSGGLTDTQYF
>NA|TRBJ2-7|NA|TRBV6-1
TGTGCCAGCAGTCCACGACGAGGAAGCCTTTACGAGCAGTACTTC
CASSPRRGSLYEQYF
>NA|TRBJ1-2|NA|TRBV10-3
TGTGCCATCAGTGAGACCGCTAGAGCTAACTATGGCTACACCTTC
CAISETARANYGYTF
>NA|TRBJ2-3|TRBD2|TRBV5-1
TGCGCCAGCAGCTCCCAAGGACTAGCGGGAGTGATAGATACGCAGTATTTT
CASSSQGLAGVIDTQYF
>NA|TRBJ2-4|NA|TRBV30
TGTGCCTGGAGTGTTCAGAGCATTCAGTACTTC
CAWSVQSIQYF
>NA|TRBJ2-7|NA|TRBV5-1
TGCGCCAGCAGCCCCTCCACATTCCGCTACGAGCAGTACTTC
CASSPSTFRYEQYF
>once|TRBJ2-7|NA|TRBV6-6
TGTGCCAGCAGTTCCCATGCGGGGTCCTACGAGCAGTACTTC
CASSSHAGSYEQYF
>NA|TRBJ2-3|NA|TRBV5-6
TGTGCCAGCAGCTTGGTTCCTAAGGGCACAGATACGCAGTATTTT
CASSLVPKGTDTQYF
>NA|TRBJ2-7|TRBD2|TRBV7-2
TGTGCCAGCAGCTTAGTTTCGCGGGGGGGCTCCTACGAGCAGTACTTC
CASSLVSRGGSYEQYF
>once|TRBJ2-5|TRBD2|TRBV27
TGTGCCAGCAGTCGGGGTCCGGGACTAGCGGGGCGAGAGACCCAGTACTTC
CASSRGPGLAGRETQYF
>NA|TRBJ1-2|NA|TRBV29-1
TGCAGCGTCCCCTTAACACCTTATGGCTACACCTTC
CSVPLTPYGYTF
>NA|TRBJ1-2|TRBD1|TRBV6-6
TGTGCCAGCAGTTCCCCGGGACAGGGGGCCCATGGCTACACCTTC
CASSSPGQGAHGYTF
>NA|TRBJ2-7|NA|TRBV6-1
TGTGCCAGCAGGGCCGACCCCTACGAGCAGTACTTC
CASRADPYEQYF
>NA|TRBJ1-5|NA|TRBV19
TGTGCCAGTAGTACCACAGGGTCCAATCAGCCCCAGCATTTT
CASSTTGSNQPQHF
>NA|TRBJ1-1|NA|TRBV5-1
TGCGCCAGCAGCTTAACAGGGAGCGGGAACACTGAAGCTTTCTTT
CASSLTGSGNTEAFF
>NA|TRBJ2-5|TRBD2|TRBV5-4
TGTGCCAGCAGCTTGGGAGGGTCTAGCGGCCAAGAGACCCAGTACTTC
CASSLGGSSGQETQYF
>NA|TRBJ2-5|TRBD2|TRBV19
TGTGCCAGTAGTAGGACTAGCGGGCCCGAGACCCAGTACTTC
CASSRTSGPETQYF
>NA|TRBJ1-4|NA|TRBV2
TGTGCCAGCAGAGAGACACCTCGTAATGAAAAACTGTTTTTT
CASRETPRNEKLFF
>NA|TRBJ2-1|TRBD1|TRBV5-1
TGCGCCAGCAGCCACACAGGGGGCCTTGGGAATGAGCAGTTCTTC
CASSHTGGLGNEQFF
>NA|TRBJ2-3|NA|TRBV10-3
TGTGCCTCCACCGCCATGGATACGCAGTATTTT
CASTAMDTQYF
>NA|TRBJ2-1|NA|TRBV9
TGTGCCAGCAGCGATGGGAATGAGCAGTTCTTC
CASSDGNEQFF
>NA|TRBJ1-5|TRBD1|TRBV19
TGTGCCAGTAGTATGGTGGCAAGGGGGACAGGACGGTGGAATCAGCCCCAGCATTTT
CASSMVARGTGRWNQPQHF
>NA|TRBJ2-1|TRBD2|TRBV12-5
TGTGCTAGTGGCTATAGACTAGCGGGAGGTAATGAGCAGTTCTTC
CASGYRLAGGNEQFF
>once|TRBJ2-5|TRBD1|TRBV5-1
TGCGCCAGCAGCCCCCGACAGGGGTCTGAGACCCAGTACTTC
CASSPRQGSETQYF
>NA|TRBJ2-7|NA|TRBV6-6
TGTGCCAGCAGTCAAACAGGGACCTACGAGCAGTACTTC
CASSQTGTYEQYF
>once|TRBJ2-2|NA|TRBV18
TGTGCCAGCTCGCCTTATGCGACCGGGGAGCTGTTTTTT
CASSPYATGELFF
>NA|TRBJ1-4|TRBD1|TRBV19
TGTGCCAGTACCAAGGGACAGATTGCAACTAATGAAAAACTGTTTTTT
CASTKGQIATNEKLFF
>NA|TRBJ1-1|NA|TRBV7-9
TGTGCCAGCACCTCAAGAGGGGGGAACACTGAAGCTTTCTTT
CASTSRGGNTEAFF
>NA|TRBJ2-3|TRBD1|TRBV19
TGTGCCAGTACTGGGGGGGACAGGGGACGAGATACGCAGTATTTT
CASTGGDRGRDTQYF
>NA|TRBJ2-3|NA|TRBV7-2
TGTGCCAGCAGCCCCGGCCCGGGCGGAGATACGCAGTATTTT
CASSPGPGGDTQYF
>NA|TRBJ2-7|NA|TRBV18
TGTGCCAGCTCACCGCCTATGGGGCGGGGTGCCTACGAGCAGTACTTC
CASSPPMGRGAYEQYF
>few|TRBJ2-2|TRBD1|TRBV9
TGTGCCAGCAGCCCCCGGACAGGGTCCGGGGAGCTGTTTTTT
CASSPRTGSGELFF
>NA|TRBJ1-1|NA|TRBV11-3
TGTGCCACCAGTAGAGGGGACACTGAAGCTTTCTTT
CATSRGDTEAFF
>NA|TRBJ1-5|NA|TRBV2
TGTGCCAGCAGTGAAGAGGGGGTGCGGCCCCAGCATTTT
CASSEEGVRPQHF
>NA|TRBJ1-1|NA|TRBV18
TGTGCCAGCTCACCAAAACAGGGAGCGAACACTGAAGCTTTCTTT
CASSPKQGANTEAFF
>few|TRBJ1-3|NA|TRBV7-6
TGTGCCAGCAGCCAAGCGGTCGGCAGTACTGGAAACACCATATATTTT
CASSQAVGSTGNTIYF
>NA|TRBJ2-3|TRBD2|TRBV7-2
TGTGCCAGCAGCTTAGGACCCAGGACTAGCGGGAGCACAGATACGCAGTATTTT
CASSLGPRTSGSTDTQYF
>NA|TRBJ2-2|TRBD1|TRBV6-1
TGTGCCAGCAGTGGACAGGGGGCGCATGCCGGGGAGCTGTTTTTT
CASSGQGAHAGELFF
>NA|TRBJ1-5|NA|TRBV27
TGTGCCAGCAGTCCCGCCCGGGGGCAGCCCCAGCATTTT
CASSPARGQPQHF
>few|TRBJ2-4|TRBD2|TRBV5-1
TGCGCCAGCAGCTCGGGACTAGCGGTAGACATTCAGTACTTC
CASSSGLAVDIQYF
>once|TRBJ1-5|TRBD1|TRBV5-8
TGTGCCAGCCAGCGGACAGGGCGAAATCAGCCCCAGCATTTT
CASQRTGRNQPQHF
>NA|TRBJ2-7|NA|TRBV7-2
TGTGCCAGCAGCTTAGTGGGATACGAGCAGTACTTC
CASSLVGYEQYF
>many|TRBJ1-1|TRBD1|TRBV19
TGTGCCAGTACGGACAGGATAGGGGCAACCACTGAAGCTTTCTTT
CASTDRIGATTEAFF
>once|TRBJ1-4|TRBD1|TRBV6-5
TGTGCCAGCAGTGGGGGACAGTTGGAGGAAAAACTGTTTTTT
CASSGGQLEEKLFF
>few|TRBJ1-1|TRBD1|TRBV7-2
TGTGCCAGCAGCTTCGGGACAGTTGGAACAGGTGAAGCTTTCTTT
CASSFGTVGTGEAFF
>NA|TRBJ2-2|TRBD2|TRBV10-3
TGTGCCATCAGTGTAGGAACTAGCGGTAACACCGGGGAGCTGTTTTTT
CAISVGTSGNTGELFF
>NA|TRBJ1-5|NA|TRBV2
TGTGCCAGCAGCGAAAGGACGGTGGGAAGCAATCAGCCCCAGCATTTT
CASSERTVGSNQPQHF
>NA|TRBJ1-6|NA|TRBV30
TGTGCCTGGACGGGGGGTCAGACCTATAATTCACCCCTCCACTTT
CAWTGGQTYNSPLHF
>NA|TRBJ2-1|NA|TRBV28
TGTGCCAGCAGTTTATTCAGTATTAGGGGGACGCACAATGAGCAGTTCTTC
CASSLFSIRGTHNEQFF
>once|TRBJ1-6|TRBD1|TRBV28
TGTGCCAGTCGGGACAGGGGGAATTCACCCCTCCACTTT
CASRDRGNSPLHF
>once|TRBJ1-5|NA|TRBV15
TGTGCCACCACCCAAGGAGGCAGCTCCTCTAATCAGCCCCAGCATTTT
CATTQGGSSSNQPQHF
>NA|TRBJ2-5|NA|TRBV5-1
TGCGCCAGCAGCTTCGGAAACCAAGAGACCCAGTACTTC
CASSFGNQETQYF
>NA|TRBJ2-7|TRBD1|TRBV7-9
TGTGCCAGCAGCCCTAGGGACAGGAGCTACGAGCAGTACTTC
CASSPRDRSYEQYF